Described below is a single T cell receptor beta chain sequence and its context. TCRdb's table, derived via immunoSEQ multiplex PCR, lists solely in-frame clones and lacks some. The data hold about 110,000 clones, with around 85% observed a single time. Germline V gene lookup returns CDR1 WSHSY and CDR2 SAAADI. The V and J ends lost 6 bases and 6 bases, in that order; junction bases with no gene match: 7. The CDR3 is 16 residues long. This sample was included in a study of blood T cell repertoires in COVID-19. V gene TRBV10-2 combines with J gene TRBJ1-6, with 11 nucleotides matching TRBD1. Sequencing used peripheral blood. The clonotype originates from a human donor in a cohort sampled during active COVID-19. DNA of the CDR3: TGCGCCAGCAGAGATATTGGACAGGGGGCTAATTCACCCCTCCACTTT. Translated, it gives CASRDIGQGANSPLHF.